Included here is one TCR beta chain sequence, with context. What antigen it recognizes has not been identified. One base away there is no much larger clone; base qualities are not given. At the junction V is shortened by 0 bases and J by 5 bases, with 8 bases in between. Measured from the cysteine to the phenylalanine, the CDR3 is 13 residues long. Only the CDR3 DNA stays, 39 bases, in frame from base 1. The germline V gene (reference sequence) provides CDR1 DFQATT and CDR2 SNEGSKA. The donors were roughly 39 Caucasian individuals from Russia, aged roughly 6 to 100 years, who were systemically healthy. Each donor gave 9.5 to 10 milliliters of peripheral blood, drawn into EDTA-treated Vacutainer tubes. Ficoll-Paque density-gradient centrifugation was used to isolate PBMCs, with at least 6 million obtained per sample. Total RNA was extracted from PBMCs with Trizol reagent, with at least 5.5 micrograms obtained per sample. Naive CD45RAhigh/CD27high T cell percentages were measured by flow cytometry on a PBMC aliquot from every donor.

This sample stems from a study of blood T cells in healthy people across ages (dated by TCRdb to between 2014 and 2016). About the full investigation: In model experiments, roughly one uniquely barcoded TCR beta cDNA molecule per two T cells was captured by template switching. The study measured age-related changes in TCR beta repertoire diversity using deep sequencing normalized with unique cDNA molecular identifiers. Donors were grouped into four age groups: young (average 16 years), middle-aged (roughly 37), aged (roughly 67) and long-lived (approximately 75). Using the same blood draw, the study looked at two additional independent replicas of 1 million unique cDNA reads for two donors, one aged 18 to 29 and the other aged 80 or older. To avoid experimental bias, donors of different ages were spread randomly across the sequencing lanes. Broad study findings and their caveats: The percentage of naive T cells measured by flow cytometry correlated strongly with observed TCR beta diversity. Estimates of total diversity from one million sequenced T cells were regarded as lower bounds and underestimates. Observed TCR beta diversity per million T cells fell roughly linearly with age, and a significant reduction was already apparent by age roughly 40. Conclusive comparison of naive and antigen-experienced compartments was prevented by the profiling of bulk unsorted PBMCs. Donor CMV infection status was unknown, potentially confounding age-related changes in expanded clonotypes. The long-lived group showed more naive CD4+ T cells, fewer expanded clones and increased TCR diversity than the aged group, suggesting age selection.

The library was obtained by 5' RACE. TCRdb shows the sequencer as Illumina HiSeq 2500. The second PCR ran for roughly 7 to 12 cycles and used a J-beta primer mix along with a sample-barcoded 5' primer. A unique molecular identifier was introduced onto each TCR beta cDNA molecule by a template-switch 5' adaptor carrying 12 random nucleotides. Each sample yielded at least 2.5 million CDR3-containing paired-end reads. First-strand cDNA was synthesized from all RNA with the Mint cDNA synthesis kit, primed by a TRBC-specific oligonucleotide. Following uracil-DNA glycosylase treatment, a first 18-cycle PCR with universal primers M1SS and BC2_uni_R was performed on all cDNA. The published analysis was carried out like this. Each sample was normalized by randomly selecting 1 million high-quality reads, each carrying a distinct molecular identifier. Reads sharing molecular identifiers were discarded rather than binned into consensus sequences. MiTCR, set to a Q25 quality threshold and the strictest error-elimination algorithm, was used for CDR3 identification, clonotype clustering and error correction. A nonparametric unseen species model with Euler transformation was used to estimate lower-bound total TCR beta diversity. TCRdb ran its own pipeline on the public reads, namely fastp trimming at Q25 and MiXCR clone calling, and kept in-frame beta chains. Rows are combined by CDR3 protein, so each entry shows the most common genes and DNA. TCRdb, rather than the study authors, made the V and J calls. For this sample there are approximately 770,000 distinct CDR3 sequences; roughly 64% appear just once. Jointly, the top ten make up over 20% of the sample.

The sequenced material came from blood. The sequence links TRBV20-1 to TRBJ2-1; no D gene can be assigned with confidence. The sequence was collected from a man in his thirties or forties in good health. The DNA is TGCAGTGCTAGAGATGATAAGCACAATGAGCAGTTCTTC. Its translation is CSARDDKHNEQFF.